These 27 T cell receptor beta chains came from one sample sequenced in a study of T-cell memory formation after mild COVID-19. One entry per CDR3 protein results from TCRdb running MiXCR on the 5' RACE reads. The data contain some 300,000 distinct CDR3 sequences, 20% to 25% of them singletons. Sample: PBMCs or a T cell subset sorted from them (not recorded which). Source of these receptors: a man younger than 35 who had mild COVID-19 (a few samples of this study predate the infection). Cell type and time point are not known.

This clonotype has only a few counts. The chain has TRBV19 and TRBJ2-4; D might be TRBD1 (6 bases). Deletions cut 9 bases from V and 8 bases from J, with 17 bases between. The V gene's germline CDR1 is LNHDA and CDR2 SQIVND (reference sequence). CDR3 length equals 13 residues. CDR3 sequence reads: CASKKGVEDIQYF. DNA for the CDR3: TGTGCCAGCAAAAAGGGGGTAGAGGACATTCAGTACTTC.

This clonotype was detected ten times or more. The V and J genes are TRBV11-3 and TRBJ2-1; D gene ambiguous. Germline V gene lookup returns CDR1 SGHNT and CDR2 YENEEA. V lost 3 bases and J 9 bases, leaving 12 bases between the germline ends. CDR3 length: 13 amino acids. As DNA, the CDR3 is TGTGCCAGCAGCTTTATCCCCGAAGGTGAGCAGTTCTTC. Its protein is CASSFIPEGEQFF.

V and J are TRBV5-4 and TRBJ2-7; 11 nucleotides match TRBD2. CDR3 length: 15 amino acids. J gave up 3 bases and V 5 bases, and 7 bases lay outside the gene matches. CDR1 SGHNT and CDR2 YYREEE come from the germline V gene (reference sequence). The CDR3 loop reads CASSRSGGDYYEQYV. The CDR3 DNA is TGTGCCAGCAGTCGTAGCGGGGGGGATTACTACGAGCAGTACGTC.

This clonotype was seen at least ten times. The CDR3 sequence: CSVELTDYEQYF. Written as DNA, the CDR3 is TGCAGCGTTGAGTTGACGGACTACGAGCAGTACTTC. J is TRBJ2-7 and V is TRBV29-1; D unclear. The V end was cut by 3 bases, the J end by 3 bases, with 9 bases between. CDR1 SQVTM and CDR2 ANQGSEA come from the germline V gene. The CDR3 totals 12 residues.

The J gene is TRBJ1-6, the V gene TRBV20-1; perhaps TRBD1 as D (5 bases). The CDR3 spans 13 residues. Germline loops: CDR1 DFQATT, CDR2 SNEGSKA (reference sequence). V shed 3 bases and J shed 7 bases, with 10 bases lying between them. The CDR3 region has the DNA TGCAGTGCTAGCCGGGACGGGAATTCACCCCTCCACTTT. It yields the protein CSASRDGNSPLHF.

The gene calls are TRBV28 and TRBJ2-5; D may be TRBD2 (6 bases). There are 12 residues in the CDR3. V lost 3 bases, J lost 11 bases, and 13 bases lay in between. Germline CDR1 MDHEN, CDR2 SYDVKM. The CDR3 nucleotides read TGTGCCAGCAGTTTTCTGGGGGAGGAACAGTACTTC. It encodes CASSFLGEEQYF.

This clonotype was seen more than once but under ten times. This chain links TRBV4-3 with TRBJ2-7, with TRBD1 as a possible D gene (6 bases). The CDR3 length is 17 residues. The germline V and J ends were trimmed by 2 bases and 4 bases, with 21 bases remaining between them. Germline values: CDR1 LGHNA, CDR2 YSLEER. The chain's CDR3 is CASSQTRDTQLQYEQYF. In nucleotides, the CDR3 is TGCGCCAGCAGCCAAACCCGGGACACTCAACTTCAGTACGAGCAGTACTTC.

The CDR3 sequence is CASSLLGGYGAEQYV. CDR3 DNA: TGTGCCAGCAGCCTCCTAGGCGGGTACGGGGCCGAGCAGTACGTC. This chain connects TRBV7-2 to TRBJ2-7; TRBD1 or TRBD2 may be the D gene (5 bases each). Per germline, CDR1 SGHTA and CDR2 FQGNSA. Trimming shortened V by 5 bases and J by 6 bases, and 20 bases separated the two germline ends. This CDR3 spans 15 amino acids.

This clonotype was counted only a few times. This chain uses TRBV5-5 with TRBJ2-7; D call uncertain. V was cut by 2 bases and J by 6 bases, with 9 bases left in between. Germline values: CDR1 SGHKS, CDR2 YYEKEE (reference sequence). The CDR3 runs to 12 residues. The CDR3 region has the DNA TGTGCCAGCAGCTTCTCGAACCGCGAGCAGTACTTC. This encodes CASSFSNREQYF.

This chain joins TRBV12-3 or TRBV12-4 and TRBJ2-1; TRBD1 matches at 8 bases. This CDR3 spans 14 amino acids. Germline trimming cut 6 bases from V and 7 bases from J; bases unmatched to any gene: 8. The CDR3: CASSYPTGVNEQFF. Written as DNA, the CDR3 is TGTGCCAGCAGCTACCCGACAGGGGTGAATGAGCAGTTCTTC.

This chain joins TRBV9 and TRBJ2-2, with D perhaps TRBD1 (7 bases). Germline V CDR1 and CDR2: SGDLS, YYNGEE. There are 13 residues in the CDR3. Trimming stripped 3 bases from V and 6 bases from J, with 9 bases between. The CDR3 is CASSGRGAGELFF. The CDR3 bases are TGTGCCAGCAGCGGCAGGGGGGCCGGGGAGCTGTTTTTT.

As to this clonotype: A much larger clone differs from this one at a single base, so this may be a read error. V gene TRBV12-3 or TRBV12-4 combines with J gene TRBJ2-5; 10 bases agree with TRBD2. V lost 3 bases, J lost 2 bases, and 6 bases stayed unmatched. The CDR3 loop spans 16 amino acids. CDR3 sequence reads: CASSFWLAGVQETQYF. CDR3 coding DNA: TGTGCCAGCAGTTTCTGGCTAGCGGGGGTTCAAGAGACCCAGTACTTC.

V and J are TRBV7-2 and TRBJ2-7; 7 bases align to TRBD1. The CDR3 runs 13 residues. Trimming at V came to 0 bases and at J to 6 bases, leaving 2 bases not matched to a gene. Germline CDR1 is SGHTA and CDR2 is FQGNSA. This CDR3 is CASSLAHRGEQYV. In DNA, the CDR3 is TGTGCCAGCAGCTTAGCGCACAGGGGCGAGCAGTACGTC.

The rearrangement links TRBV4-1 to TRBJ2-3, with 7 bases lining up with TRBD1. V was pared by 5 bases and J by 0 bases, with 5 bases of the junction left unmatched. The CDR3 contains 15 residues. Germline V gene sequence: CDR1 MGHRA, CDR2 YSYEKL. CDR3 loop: CASSMYRGSTDTQYF. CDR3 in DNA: TGCGCCAGCAGCATGTACAGGGGTAGCACAGATACGCAGTATTTT.

The CDR3: CASSSTSGETRSDTQYF. The CDR3 DNA sequence: TGTGCCAGCAGTTCGACTAGCGGGGAGACACGATCGGATACGCAGTATTTT. This sequence joins TRBV12-3 or TRBV12-4 and TRBJ2-3; 11 positions agree with TRBD2. This CDR3 region has 17 residues. V gave up 4 bases and J gave up 6 bases; unmatched junction bases: 12.

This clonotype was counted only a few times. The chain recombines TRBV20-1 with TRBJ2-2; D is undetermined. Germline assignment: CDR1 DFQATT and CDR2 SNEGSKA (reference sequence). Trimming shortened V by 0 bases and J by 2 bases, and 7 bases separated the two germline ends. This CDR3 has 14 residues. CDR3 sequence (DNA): TGCAGTGCTAGAGATGAGAGAAACACCGGGGAGCTGTTTTTT. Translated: CSARDERNTGELFF.

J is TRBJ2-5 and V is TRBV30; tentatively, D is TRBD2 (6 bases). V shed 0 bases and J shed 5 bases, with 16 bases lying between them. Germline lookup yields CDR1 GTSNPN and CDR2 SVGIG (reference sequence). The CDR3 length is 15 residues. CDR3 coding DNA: TGTGCCTGGAGTGTACTTGGAGGGTTGTCGGAGACCCAGTACTTC. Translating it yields CAWSVLGGLSETQYF. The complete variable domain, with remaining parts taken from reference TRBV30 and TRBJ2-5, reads SQTIHQWPATLVQPVGSPLSLECTVEGTSNPNLYWYRQAAGRGLQLLFYSVGIGQISSEVPQNLSASRPQDRQFILSSKKLLLSDSGFYLCAWSVLGGLSETQYFGPGTRLLVL.

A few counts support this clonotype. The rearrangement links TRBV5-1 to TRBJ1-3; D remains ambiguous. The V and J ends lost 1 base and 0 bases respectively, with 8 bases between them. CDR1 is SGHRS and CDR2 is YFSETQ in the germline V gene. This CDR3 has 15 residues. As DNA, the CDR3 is TGCGCCAGCAGCTTGAGCTCTACCTCTGGAAACACCATATATTTT. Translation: CASSLSSTSGNTIYF.

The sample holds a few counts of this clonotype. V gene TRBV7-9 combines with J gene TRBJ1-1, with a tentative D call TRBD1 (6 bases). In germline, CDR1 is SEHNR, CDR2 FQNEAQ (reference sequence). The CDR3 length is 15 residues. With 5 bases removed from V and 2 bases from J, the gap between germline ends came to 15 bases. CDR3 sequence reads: CASSPRGGSNTEAFF. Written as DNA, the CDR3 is TGTGCCAGCAGCCCTAGGGGGGGCAGTAACACTGAAGCTTTCTTT.

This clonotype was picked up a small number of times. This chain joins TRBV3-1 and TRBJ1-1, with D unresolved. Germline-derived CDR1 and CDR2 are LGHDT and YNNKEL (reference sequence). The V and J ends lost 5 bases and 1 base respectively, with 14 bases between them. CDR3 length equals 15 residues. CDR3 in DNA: TGTGCCAGCAGCTCCGGGTCCGCTCAGAACACTGAAGCTTTCTTT. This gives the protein CASSSGSAQNTEAFF. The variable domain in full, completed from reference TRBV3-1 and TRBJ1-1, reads DTAVSQTPKYLVTQMGNDKSIKCEQNLGHDTMYWYKQDSKKFLKIMFSYNNKELIINETVPNRFSPKSPDKAHLNLHINSLELGDSAVYFCASSSGSAQNTEAFFGQGTRLTVV.

In DNA, the CDR3 is TGTGCCAGTAGTGGGCAACTAGCGGCTGGGGCCAACGTCCTGACTTTC. It translates to CASSGQLAAGANVLTF. V usage is TRBV19 and J usage is TRBJ2-6; 8 bases match TRBD2. The J segment lost 2 bases and the V segment lost 5 bases, leaving 5 bases of the junction unmatched. Per the germline V gene, CDR1 is LNHDA and CDR2 is SQIVND (reference sequence). CDR3 length: 16 residues.

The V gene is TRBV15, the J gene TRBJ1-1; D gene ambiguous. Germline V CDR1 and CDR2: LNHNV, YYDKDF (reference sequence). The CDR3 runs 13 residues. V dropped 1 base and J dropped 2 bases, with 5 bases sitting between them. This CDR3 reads CATSRATNTEAFF. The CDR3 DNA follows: TGTGCCACCAGCAGAGCTACCAACACTGAAGCTTTCTTT.

The chain's CDR3 is CASSLVSGNHQPQHF. The CDR3 region has the DNA TGTGCCAGCAGCTTAGTGTCAGGGAACCATCAGCCCCAGCATTTT. The chain couples TRBV7-2 to TRBJ1-5; D may be TRBD1 (5 bases). V was clipped by 1 base and J by 5 bases, with 12 bases between them. Germline CDR1 SGHTA, CDR2 FQGNSA. This CDR3 region has 15 residues.

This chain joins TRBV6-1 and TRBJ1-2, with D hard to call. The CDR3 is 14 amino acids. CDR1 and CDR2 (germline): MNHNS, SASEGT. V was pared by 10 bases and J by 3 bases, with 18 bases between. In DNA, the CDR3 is TGTGCCACCAGGACTGCGGGAGTGGACTATGGCTACACCTTC. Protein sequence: CATRTAGVDYGYTF.

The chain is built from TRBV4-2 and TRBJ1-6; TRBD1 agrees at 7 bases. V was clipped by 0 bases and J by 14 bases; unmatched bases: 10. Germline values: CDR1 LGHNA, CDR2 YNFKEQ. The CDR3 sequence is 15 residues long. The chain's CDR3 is CASSQEGRDSYSLHF. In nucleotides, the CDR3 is TGTGCCAGCAGCCAAGAGGGACGGGACAGTTATTCCCTCCACTTT.

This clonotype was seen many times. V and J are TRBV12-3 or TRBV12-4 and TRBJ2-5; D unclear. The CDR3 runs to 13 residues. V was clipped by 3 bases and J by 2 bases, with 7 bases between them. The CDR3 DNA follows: TGTGCCAGCAGTTTTGGCAGACAAGAGACCCAGTACTTC. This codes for CASSFGRQETQYF.

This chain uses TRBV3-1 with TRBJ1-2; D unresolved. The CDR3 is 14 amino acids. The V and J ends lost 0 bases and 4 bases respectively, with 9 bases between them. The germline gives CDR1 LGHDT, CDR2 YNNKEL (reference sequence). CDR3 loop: CASSQEAAGYGYTF. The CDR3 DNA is TGTGCCAGCAGCCAAGAGGCCGCGGGCTATGGCTACACCTTC.